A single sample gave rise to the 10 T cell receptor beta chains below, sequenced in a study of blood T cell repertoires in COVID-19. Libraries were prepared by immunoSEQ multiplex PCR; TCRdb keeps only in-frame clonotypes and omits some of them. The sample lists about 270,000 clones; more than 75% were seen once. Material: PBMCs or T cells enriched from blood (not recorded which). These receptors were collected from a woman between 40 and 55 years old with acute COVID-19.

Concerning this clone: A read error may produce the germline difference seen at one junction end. In DNA form, the CDR3 reads TGTGCCAGCAGTCTATCCGCTGCCCACACAGGGGACTATGGCTACACCTTC. It specifies CASSLSAAHTGDYGYTF. V usage is TRBV27 and J usage is TRBJ1-2; TRBD1 agrees at 7 bases. This CDR3 contains 17 residues. Germline V gives CDR1 MNHEY, CDR2 SMNVEV (reference sequence).

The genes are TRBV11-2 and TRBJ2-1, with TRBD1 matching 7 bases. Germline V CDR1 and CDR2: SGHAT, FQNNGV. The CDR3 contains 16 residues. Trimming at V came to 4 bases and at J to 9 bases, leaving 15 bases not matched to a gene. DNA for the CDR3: TGTGCCAGCAGCTCCTACCTAGACAGGGTAAGAGGTGAGCAGTTCTTC. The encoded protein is CASSSYLDRVRGEQFF.

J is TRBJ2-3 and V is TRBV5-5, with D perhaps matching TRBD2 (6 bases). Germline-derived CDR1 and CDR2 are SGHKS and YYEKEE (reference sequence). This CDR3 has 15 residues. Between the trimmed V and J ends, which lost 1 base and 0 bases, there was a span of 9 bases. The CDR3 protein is CASSLSAGSTDTQYF. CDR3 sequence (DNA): TGTGCCAGCAGCTTGTCGGCGGGAAGCACAGATACGCAGTATTTT.

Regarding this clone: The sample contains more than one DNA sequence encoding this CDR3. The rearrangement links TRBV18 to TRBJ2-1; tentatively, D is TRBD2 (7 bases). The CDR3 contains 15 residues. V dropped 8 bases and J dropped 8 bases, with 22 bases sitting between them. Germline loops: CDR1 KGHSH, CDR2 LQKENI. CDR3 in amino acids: CASREQAGARDEQFF. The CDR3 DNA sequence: TGTGCCAGCAGGGAGCAGGCGGGGGCTCGTGATGAGCAGTTCTTC.

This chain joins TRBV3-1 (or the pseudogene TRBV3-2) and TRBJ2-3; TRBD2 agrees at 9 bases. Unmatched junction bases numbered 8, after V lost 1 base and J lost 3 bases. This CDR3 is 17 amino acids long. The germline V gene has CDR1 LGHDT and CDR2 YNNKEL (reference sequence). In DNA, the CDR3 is TGTGCCAGCAGCCAAGTGGGAGGCGGGGGGGCTACAGATACGCAGTATTTT. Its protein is CASSQVGGGGATDTQYF.

The DNA for the CDR3 is TGCGCCAGCAGCCAAGGGGACAGAAGGACACCCCTCCACTTT. Its translation is CASSQGDRRTPLHF. This chain joins TRBV4-3 and TRBJ1-6; 7 bases are a match to TRBD1. V shed 1 base, J shed 11 bases, and the junction held 5 bases outside the gene matches. Per germline, CDR1 LGHNA and CDR2 YSLEER. The CDR3 has 14 amino acids.

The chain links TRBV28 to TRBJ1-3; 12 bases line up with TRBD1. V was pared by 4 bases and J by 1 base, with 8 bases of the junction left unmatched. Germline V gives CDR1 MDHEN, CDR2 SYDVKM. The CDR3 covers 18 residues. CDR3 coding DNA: TGTGCCAGCAGTTCCCTGAGGGACAGGGGGCTTTCTGGAAACACCATATATTTT. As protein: CASSSLRDRGLSGNTIYF.

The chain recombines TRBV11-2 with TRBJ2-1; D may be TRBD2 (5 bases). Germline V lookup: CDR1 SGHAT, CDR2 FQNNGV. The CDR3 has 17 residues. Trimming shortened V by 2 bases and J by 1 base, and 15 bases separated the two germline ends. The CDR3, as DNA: TGTGCCAGCAGCTTATACCGCCGTCGGGAATCCTACAATGAGCAGTTCTTC. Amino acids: CASSLYRRRESYNEQFF.

The chain's CDR3 is CASSQDTREGTDTQYF. The CDR3 DNA follows: TGTGCCAGCAGCCAAGATACCAGGGAGGGCACAGATACGCAGTATTTT. This chain joins TRBV3-1 (or the pseudogene TRBV3-2) and TRBJ2-3; D perhaps matches TRBD2 (6 bases). Germline V gene data show CDR1 as LGHDT and CDR2 as YNNKEL (reference sequence). Trimming cost V 0 bases and J 1 base, with 11 bases left between them. The CDR3 length is 16 residues.

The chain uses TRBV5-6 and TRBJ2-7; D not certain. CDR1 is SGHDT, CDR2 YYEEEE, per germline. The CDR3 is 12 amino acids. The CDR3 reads CASSLGASRSIV. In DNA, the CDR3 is TGTGCCAGCAGCTTGGGGGCCTCGCGCTCTATTGTC.